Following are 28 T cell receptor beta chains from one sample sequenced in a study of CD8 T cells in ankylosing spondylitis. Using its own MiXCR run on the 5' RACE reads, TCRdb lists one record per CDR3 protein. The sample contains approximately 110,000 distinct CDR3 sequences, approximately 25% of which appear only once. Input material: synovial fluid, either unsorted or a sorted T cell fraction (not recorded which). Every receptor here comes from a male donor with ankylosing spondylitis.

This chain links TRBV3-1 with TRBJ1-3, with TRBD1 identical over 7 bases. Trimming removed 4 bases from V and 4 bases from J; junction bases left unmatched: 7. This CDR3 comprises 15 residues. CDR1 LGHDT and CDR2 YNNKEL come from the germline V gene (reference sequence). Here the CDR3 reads CASSRDRVRGNTIYF. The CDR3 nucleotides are TGTGCCAGCAGCCGCGACAGGGTTCGCGGAAACACCATATATTTT.

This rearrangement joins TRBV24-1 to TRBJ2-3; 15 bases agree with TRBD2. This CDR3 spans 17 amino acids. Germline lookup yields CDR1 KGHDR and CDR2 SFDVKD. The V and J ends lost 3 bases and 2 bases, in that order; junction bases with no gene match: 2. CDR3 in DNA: TGTGCCACCAGTGATCGGACTAGCGGGAGGGCCACAGATACGCAGTATTTT. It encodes CATSDRTSGRATDTQYF.

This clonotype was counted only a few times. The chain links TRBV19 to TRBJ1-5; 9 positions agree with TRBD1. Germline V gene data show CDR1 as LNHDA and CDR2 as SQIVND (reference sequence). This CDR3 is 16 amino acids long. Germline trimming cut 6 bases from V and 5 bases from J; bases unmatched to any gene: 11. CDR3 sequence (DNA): TGTGCCAGTAGCCCGGGACAGGGACTTTTCGATCAGCCCCAGCATTTT. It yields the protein CASSPGQGLFDQPQHF.

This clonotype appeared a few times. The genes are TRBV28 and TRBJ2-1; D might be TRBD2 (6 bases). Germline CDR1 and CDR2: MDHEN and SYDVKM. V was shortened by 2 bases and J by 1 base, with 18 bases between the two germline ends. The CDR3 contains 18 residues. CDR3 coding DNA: TGTGCCAGCAGTTTAATTCGGACTACCTTCGAGTCCTACAATGAGCAGTTCTTC. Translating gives CASSLIRTTFESYNEQFF.

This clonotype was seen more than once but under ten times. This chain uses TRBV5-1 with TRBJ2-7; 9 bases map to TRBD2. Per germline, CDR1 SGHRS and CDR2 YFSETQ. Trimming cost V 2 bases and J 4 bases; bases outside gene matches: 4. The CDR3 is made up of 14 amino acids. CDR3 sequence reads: CASSFGLAWYEQYF. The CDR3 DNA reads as TGCGCCAGCAGCTTCGGACTAGCGTGGTACGAGCAGTACTTC.

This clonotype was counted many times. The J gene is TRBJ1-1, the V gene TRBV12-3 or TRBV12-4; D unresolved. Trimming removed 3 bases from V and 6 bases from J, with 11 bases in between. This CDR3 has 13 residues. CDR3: CASSFAGRAEAFF. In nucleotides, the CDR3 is TGTGCCAGCAGTTTCGCAGGACGGGCTGAAGCTTTCTTT.

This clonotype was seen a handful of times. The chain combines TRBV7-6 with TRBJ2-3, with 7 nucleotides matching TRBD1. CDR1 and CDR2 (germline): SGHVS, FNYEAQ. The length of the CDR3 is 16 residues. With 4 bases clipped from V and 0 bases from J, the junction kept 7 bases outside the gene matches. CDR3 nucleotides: TGTGCCAGCAGCTCTACCGGGACAGCTAGCACAGATACGCAGTATTTT. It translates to CASSSTGTASTDTQYF.

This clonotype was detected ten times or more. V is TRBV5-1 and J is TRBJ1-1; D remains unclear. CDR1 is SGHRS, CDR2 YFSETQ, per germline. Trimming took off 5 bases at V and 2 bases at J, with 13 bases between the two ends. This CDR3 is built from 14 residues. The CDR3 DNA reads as TGCGCCAGCAGGGTGGAGACTTATAACACTGAAGCTTTCTTT. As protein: CASRVETYNTEAFF.

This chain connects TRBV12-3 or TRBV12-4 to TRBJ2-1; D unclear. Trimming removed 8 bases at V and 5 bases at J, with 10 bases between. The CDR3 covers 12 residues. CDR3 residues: CASGSRNNEQFF. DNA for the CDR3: TGTGCCAGCGGTTCTAGGAACAATGAGCAGTTCTTC.

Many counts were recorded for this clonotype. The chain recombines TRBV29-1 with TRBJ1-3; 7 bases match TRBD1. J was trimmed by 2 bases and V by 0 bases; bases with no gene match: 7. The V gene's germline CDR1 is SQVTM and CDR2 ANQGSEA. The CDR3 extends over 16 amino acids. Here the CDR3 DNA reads TGCAGCGTTGAAGATCGACAGGGTGTAACTGGAAACACCATATATTTT. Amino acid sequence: CSVEDRQGVTGNTIYF.

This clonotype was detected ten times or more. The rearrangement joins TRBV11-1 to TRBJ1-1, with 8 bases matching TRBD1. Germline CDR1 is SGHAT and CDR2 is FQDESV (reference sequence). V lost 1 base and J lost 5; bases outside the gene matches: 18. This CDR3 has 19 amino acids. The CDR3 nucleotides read TGTGCCAGCAGCTTAGACGGTGGATCGCGCAGGGGGCCGAAAACTGAAGCTTTCTTT. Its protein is CASSLDGGSRRGPKTEAFF.

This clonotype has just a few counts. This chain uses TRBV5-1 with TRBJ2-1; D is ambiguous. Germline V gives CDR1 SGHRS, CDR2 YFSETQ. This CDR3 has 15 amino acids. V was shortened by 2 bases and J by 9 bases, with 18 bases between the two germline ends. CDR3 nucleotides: TGCGCCAGCAGCTTATTACCCACCAAAGATAGTGAGCAGTTCTTC. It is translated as CASSLLPTKDSEQFF.

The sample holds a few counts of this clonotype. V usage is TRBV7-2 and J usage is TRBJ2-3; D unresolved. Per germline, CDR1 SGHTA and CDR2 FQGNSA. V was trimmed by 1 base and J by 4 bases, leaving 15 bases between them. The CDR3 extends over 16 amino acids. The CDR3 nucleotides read TGTGCCAGCAGCTTAGGTGGCAGTGCCCGCGCAGATACGCAGTATTTT. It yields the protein CASSLGGSARADTQYF. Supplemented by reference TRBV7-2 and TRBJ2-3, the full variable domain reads GAGVSQSPSNKVTEKGKDVELRCDPISGHTALYWYRQSLGQGLEFLIYFQGNSAPDKSGLPSDRFSAERTGGSVSTLTIQRTQQEDSAVYLCASSLGGSARADTQYFGPGTRLTVL.

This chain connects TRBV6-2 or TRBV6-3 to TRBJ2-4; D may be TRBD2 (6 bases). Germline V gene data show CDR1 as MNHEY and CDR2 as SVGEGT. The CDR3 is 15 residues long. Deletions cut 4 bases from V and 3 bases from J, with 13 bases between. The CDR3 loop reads CASSFGGTGKNIQYF. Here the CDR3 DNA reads TGTGCCAGCAGTTTCGGCGGGACGGGCAAAAACATTCAGTACTTC.

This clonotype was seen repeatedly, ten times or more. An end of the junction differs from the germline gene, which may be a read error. CDR3 loop: CASSLGDYNEQFF. The CDR3 bases are TGTGCCAGCAGCTTAGGGGACTACAATGAGCAGTTCTTC. The J gene is TRBJ2-1, the V gene TRBV12-3 or TRBV12-4, with D perhaps TRBD1 (5 bases). The CDR3 contains 13 residues.

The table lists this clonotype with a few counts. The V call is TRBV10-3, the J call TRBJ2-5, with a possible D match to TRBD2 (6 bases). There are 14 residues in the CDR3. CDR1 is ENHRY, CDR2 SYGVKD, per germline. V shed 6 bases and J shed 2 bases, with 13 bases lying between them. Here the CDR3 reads CAISGAGLQETQYF. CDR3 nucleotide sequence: TGTGCCATCAGCGGAGCGGGTCTACAAGAGACCCAGTACTTC.

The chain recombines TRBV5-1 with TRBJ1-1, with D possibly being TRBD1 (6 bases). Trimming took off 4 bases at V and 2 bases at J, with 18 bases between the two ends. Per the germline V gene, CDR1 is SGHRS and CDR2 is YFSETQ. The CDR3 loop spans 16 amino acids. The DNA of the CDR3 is TGCGCCAGCAGCCCTACAGGGTCACGCCCCAACACTGAAGCTTTCTTT. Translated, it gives CASSPTGSRPNTEAFF.

CDR3 coding DNA: TGCAGTGCTAGAGTATACCGGGACCCAGGGGGGCTTCTCTACAATGAGCAGTTCTTC. It codes for CSARVYRDPGGLLYNEQFF. The chain combines TRBV20-1 with TRBJ2-1, with a weak D call TRBD1 (7 bases). This CDR3 region has 19 residues. Germline assignment: CDR1 DFQATT and CDR2 SNEGSKA (reference sequence). V lost 1 base, J lost 3 bases, and 25 bases lay in between.

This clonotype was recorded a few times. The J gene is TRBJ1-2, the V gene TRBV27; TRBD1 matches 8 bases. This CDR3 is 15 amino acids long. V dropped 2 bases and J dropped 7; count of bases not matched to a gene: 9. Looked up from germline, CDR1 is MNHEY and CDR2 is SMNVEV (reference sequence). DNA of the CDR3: TGTGCCAGCAGTTTAACCCAGACAGGGGAGACTGGCTACACCTTC. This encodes CASSLTQTGETGYTF.

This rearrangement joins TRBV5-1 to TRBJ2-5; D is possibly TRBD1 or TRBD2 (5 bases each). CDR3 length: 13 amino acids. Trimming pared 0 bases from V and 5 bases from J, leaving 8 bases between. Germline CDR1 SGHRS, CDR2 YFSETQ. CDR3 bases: TGCGCCAGCAGCTTGGGAGGGGATGAGACCCAGTACTTC. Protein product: CASSLGGDETQYF.

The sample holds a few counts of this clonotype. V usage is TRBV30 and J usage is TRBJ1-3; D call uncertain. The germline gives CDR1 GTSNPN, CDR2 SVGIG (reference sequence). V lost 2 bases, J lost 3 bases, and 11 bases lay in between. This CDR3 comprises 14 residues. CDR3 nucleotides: TGTGCCTGGAGTTTCCGGGGTGTTGGAAACACCATATATTTT. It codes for CAWSFRGVGNTIYF. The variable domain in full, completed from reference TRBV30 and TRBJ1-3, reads SQTIHQWPATLVQPVGSPLSLECTVEGTSNPNLYWYRQAAGRGLQLLFYSVGIGQISSEVPQNLSASRPQDRQFILSSKKLLLSDSGFYLCAWSFRGVGNTIYFGEGSWLTVV.

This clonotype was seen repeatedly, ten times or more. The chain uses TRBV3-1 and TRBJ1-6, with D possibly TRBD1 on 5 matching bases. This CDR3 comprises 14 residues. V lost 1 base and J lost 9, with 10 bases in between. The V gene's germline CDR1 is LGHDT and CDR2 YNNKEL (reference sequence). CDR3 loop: CASSQGQTASPLHF. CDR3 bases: TGTGCCAGCAGCCAAGGACAGACTGCTTCACCCCTCCACTTT.

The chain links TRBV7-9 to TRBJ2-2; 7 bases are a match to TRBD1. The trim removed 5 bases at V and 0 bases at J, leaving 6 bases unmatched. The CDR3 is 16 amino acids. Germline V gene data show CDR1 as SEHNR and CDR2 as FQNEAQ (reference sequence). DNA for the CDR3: TGTGCCAGCAGCGATGACAGGGTGGCGAACACCGGGGAGCTGTTTTTT. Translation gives CASSDDRVANTGELFF.

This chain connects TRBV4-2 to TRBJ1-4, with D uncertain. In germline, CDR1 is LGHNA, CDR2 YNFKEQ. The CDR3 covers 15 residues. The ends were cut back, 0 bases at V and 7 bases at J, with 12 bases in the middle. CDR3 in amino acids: CASSQDALVGEKLFF. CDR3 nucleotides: TGTGCCAGCAGCCAAGATGCGCTAGTGGGTGAAAAACTGTTTTTT.

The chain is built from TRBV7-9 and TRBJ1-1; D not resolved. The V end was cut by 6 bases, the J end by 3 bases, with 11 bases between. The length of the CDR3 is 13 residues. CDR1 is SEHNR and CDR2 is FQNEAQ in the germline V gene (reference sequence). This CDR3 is CASRHPPDTEAFF. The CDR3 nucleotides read TGTGCCAGCAGACATCCCCCCGACACTGAAGCTTTCTTT.

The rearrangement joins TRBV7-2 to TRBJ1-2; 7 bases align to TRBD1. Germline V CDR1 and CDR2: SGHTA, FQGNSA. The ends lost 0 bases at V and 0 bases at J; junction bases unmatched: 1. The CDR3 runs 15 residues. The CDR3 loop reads CASSLAGTANYGYTF. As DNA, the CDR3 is TGTGCCAGCAGCTTAGCCGGGACAGCTAACTATGGCTACACCTTC.

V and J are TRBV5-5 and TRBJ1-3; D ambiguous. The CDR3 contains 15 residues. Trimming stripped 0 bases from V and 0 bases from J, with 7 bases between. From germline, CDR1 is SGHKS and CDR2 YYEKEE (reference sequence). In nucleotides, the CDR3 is TGTGCCAGCAGCTTGGGTCGGAGCTCTGGAAACACCATATATTTT. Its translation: CASSLGRSSGNTIYF.

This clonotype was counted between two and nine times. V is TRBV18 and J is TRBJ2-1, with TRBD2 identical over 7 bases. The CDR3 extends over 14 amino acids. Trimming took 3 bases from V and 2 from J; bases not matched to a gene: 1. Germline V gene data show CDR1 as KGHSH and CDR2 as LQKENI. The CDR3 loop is CASSPSGTYNEQFF. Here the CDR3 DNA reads TGTGCCAGCTCACCGAGCGGGACCTACAATGAGCAGTTCTTC.